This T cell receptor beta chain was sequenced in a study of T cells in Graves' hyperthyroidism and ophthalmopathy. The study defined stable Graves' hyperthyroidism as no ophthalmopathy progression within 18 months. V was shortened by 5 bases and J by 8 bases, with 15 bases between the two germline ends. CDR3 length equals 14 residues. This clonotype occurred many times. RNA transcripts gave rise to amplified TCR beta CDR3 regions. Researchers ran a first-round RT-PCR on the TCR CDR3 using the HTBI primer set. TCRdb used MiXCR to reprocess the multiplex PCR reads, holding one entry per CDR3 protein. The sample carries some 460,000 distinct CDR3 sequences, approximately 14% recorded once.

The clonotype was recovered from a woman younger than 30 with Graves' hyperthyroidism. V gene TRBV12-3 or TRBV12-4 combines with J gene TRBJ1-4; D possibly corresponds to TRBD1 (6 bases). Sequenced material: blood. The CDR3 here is CASSTRDISEKLFF. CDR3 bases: TGTGCCAGCAGTACCCGGGACATCAGCGAAAAACTGTTTTTT.